This T cell receptor beta chain was captured in a study of PD-1 blockade in mismatch repair-deficient tumors. Study findings and constraints: Tumor-resident clones, often absent from pretreatment blood, expanded after pembrolizumab and then contracted.

The table came from immunoSEQ multiplex PCR; TCRdb's copy has only in-frame clones and leaves some out. The repertoire holds 100,000 to 150,000 clones, with around 87% as singletons. V trimming: 5 bases; J trimming: 3 bases; junction bases outside the gene matches: 5. The CDR3 has 14 residues. In germline, CDR1 is MNHEY, CDR2 SVGAGI. Mismatch repair deficiency was confirmed in all patients, by PCR or immunohistochemistry. TCR sequencing covered a few patients who responded to pembrolizumab. Comments on this clone: Its target is not known.

This sequence joins TRBV6-5 and TRBJ2-7; 9 nucleotides align to TRBD1. The sequence came from an adult with mismatch repair-deficient cancer. The sequencing here drew on peripheral blood, taken 44 weeks after starting pembrolizumab. The CDR3 sequence is CASSRGTGLYEQYF. For the CDR3, the DNA is TGTGCCAGCAGTCGCGGGACAGGGCTCTACGAGCAGTACTTC.